This TCR beta chain derives from a study of shared clonotypes between healthy human individuals. Turning to the study itself: Aged 18 to 49, the donors were two women and a few men.

V shed 0 bases and J shed 3 bases, with 5 bases lying between them. The CDR3 totals 14 residues. The germline CDR1 and CDR2 sequences are LGHNA and YSLEER. Whole-study findings and limits: Non-shared clonotypes displayed generation probabilities falling below those of clonotypes present in all four donors.

Adult Caucasians living in Nashville, Tennessee made up all of the donors. With regard to this clone: Antigen unknown.

Data came from immunoSEQ multiplex PCR; TCRdb stores just in-frame clones and leaves some out. The data hold a few million clones, with just over 90% observed a single time. The rearrangement links TRBV4-3 to TRBJ2-2, with D uncertain. Sample: naive CD4+ T cells sorted from blood. Documented subset: CD45RA+ positively selected. The source of this sequence is a man aged 18 to 35 in good health. The CDR3 DNA is TGCGCCAGCAGCCAAGAGATTCACACCGGGGAGCTGTTTTTT. Translation gives CASSQEIHTGELFF.